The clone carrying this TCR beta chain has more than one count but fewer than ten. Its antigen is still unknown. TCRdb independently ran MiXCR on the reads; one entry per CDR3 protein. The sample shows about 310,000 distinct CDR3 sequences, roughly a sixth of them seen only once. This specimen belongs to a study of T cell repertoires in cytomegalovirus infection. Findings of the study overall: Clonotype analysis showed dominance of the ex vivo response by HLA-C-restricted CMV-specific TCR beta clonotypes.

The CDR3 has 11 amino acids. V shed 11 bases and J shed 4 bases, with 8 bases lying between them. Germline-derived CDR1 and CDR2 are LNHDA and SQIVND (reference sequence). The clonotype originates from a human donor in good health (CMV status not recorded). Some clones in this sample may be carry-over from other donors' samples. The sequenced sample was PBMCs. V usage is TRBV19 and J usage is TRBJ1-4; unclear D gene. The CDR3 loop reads CAVGFNEKLFF. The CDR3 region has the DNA TGTGCCGTGGGCTTTAATGAAAAACTGTTTTTT.